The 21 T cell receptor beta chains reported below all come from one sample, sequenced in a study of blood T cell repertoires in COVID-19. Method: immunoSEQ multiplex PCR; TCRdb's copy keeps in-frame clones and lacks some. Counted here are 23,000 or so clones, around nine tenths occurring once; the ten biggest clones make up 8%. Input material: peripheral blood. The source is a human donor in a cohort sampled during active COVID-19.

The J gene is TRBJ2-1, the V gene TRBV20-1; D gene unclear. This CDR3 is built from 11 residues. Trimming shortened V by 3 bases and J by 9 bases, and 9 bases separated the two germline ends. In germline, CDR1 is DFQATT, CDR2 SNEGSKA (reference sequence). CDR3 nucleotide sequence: TGCAGTGCTAGTCGGCGAGGTGAGCAGTTCTTC. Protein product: CSASRRGEQFF.

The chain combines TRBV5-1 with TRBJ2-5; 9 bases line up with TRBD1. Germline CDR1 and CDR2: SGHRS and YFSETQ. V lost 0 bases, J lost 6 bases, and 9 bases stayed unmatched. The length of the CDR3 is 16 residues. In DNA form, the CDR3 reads TGCGCCAGCAGCTTGGACCTCGACAGGGGGTGGCAGACCCAGTACTTC. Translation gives CASSLDLDRGWQTQYF.

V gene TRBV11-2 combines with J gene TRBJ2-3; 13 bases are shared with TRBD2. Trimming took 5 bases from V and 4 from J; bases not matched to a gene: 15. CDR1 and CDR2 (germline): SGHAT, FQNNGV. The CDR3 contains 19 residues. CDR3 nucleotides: TGTGCCAGCAGCCGTCGACTAGCGGGAGGCTCGATTGAACCAGATACGCAGTATTTT. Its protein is CASSRRLAGGSIEPDTQYF.

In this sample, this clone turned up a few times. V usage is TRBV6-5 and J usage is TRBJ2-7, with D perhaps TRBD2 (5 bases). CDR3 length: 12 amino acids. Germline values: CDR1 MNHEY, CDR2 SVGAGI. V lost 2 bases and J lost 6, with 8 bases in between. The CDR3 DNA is TGTGCCAGCAGTTACGACGGGGTCGAGCAGTACTTC. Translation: CASSYDGVEQYF.

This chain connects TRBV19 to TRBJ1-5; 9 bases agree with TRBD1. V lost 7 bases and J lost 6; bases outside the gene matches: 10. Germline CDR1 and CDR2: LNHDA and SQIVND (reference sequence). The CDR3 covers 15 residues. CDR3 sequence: CASTRTGDGGQPQHF. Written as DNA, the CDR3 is TGTGCCAGTACTAGGACAGGGGACGGTGGTCAGCCCCAGCATTTT.

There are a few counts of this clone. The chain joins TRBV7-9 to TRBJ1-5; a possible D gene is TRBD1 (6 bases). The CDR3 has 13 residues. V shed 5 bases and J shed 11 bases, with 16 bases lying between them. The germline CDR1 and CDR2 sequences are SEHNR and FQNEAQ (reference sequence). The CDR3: CASSDDRSWSQHF. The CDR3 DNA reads TGTGCCAGCAGCGATGACAGGTCTTGGTCCCAGCATTTT. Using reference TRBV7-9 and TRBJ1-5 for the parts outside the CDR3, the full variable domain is DTGVSQNPRHKITKRGQNVTFRCDPISEHNRLYWYRQTLGQGPEFLTYFQNEAQLEKSRLLSDRFSAERPKGSFSTLEIQRTEQGDSAMYLCASSDDRSWSQHFGDGTRLSIL.

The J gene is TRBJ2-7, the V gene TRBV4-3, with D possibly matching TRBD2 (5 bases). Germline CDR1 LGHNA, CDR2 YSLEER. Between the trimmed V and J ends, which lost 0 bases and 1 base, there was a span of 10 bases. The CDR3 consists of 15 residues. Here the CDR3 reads CASSQDSVGSYEQYF. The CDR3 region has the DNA TGCGCCAGCAGCCAAGATAGCGTAGGGTCCTACGAGCAGTACTTC.

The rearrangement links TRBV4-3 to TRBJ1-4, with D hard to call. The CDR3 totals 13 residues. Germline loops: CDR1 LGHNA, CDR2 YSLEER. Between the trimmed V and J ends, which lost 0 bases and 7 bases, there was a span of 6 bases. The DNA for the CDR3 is TGCGCCAGCAGCCAAGAACACAGTGAAAAACTGTTTTTT. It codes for CASSQEHSEKLFF.

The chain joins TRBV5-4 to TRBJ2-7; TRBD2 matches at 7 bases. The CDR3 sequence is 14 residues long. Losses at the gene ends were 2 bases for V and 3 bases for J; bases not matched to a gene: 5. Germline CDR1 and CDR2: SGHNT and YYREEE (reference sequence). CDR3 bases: TGTGCCAGCAGCTTCGGCGGGAGCGACTACGAGCAGTACTTC. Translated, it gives CASSFGGSDYEQYF. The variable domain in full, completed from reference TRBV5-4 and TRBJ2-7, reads ETGVTQSPTHLIKTRGQQVTLRCSSQSGHNTVSWYQQALGQGPQFIFQYYREEENGRGNFPPRFSGLQFPNYSSELNVNALELDDSALYLCASSFGGSDYEQYFGPGTRLTVT.

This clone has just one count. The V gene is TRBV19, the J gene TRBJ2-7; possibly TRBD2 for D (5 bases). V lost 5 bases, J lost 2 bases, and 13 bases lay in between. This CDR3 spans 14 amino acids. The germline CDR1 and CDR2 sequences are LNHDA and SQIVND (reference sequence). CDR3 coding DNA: TGTGCCAGTAGTGTAGGAGCGGTCCCCTACGAGCAGTACTTC. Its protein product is CASSVGAVPYEQYF.

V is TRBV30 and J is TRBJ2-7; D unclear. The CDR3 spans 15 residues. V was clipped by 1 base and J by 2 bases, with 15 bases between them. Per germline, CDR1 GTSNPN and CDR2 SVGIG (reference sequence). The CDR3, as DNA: TGTGCCTGGAGTGCTACGACACGAATTACCTACGAGCAGTACTTC. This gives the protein CAWSATTRITYEQYF. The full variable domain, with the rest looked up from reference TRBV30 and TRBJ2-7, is SQTIHQWPATLVQPVGSPLSLECTVEGTSNPNLYWYRQAAGRGLQLLFYSVGIGQISSEVPQNLSASRPQDRQFILSSKKLLLSDSGFYLCAWSATTRITYEQYFGPGTRLTVT.

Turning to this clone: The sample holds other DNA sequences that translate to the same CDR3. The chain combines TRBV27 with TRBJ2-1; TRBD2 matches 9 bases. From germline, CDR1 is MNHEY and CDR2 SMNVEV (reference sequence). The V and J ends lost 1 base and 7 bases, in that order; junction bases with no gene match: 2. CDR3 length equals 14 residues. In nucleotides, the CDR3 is TGTGCCAGCAGTTTATTAGCGGGGGAGAATGAGCAGTTCTTC. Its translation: CASSLLAGENEQFF.

CDR3 sequence reads: CASSTSGWAGYTF. The CDR3 nucleotides are TGTGCCAGCAGTACCTCAGGCTGGGCGGGCTACACCTTC. The V and J genes are TRBV28 and TRBJ1-2; D unresolved. Germline CDR1 MDHEN, CDR2 SYDVKM. The CDR3 spans 13 residues. V was pared by 5 bases and J by 8 bases, with 15 bases between.

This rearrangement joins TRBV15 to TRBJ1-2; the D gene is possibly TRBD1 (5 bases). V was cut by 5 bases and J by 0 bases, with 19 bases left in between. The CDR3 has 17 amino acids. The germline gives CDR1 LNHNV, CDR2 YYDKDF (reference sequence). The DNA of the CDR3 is TGTGCCACCAGCGTCCGATACGTCAGGGATTCTAACTATGGCTACACCTTC. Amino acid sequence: CATSVRYVRDSNYGYTF. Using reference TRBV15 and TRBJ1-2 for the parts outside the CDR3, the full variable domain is DAMVIQNPRYQVTQFGKPVTLSCSQTLNHNVMYWYQQKSSQAPKLLFHYYDKDFNNEADTPDNFQSRRPNTSFCFLDIRSPGLGDTAMYLCATSVRYVRDSNYGYTFGSGTRLTVV.

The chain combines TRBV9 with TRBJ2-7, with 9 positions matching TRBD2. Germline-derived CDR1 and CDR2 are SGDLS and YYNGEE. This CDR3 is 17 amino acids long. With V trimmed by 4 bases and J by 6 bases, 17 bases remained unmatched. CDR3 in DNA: TGTGCCAGCAGCCTCCACCCCATTAGCGGGAGAGGGAGCGAGCAGTACTTC. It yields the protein CASSLHPISGRGSEQYF. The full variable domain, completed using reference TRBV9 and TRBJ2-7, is DSGVTQTPKHLITATGQRVTLRCSPRSGDLSVYWYQQSLDQGLQFLIQYYNGEERAKGNILERFSAQQFPDLHSELNLSSLELGDSALYFCASSLHPISGRGSEQYFGPGTRLTVT.

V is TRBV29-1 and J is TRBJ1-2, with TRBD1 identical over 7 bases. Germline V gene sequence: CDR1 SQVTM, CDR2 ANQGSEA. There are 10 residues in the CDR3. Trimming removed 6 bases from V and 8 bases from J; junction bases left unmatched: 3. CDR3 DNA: TGCAGCGTCACAGGGGTCGGCTACACCTTC. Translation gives CSVTGVGYTF.

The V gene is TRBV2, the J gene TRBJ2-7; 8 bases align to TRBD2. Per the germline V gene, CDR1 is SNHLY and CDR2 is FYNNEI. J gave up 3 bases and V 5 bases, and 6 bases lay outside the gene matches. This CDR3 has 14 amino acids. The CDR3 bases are TGTGCCAGCAGTTCAGGACTAGCCCTCTACGAGCAGTACTTC. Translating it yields CASSSGLALYEQYF.

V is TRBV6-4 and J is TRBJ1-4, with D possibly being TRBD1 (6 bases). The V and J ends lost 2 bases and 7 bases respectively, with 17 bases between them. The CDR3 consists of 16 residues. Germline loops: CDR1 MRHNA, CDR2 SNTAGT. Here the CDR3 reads CASSDPRDKEGEKLFF. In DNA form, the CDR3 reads TGTGCCAGCAGTGACCCCCGGGACAAGGAAGGTGAAAAACTGTTTTTT.

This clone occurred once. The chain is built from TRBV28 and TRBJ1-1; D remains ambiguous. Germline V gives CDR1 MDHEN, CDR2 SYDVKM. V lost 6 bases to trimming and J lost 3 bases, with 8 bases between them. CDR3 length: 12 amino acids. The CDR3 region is CASSSGDTEAFF. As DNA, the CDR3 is TGTGCCAGCAGCTCCGGGGACACTGAAGCTTTCTTT.

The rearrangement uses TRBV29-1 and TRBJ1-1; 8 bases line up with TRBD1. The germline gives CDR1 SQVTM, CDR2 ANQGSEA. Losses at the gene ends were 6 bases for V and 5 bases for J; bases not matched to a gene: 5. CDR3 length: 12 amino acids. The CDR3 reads CSVTRQGTEAFF. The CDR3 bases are TGCAGCGTGACCAGACAGGGGACTGAAGCTTTCTTT.

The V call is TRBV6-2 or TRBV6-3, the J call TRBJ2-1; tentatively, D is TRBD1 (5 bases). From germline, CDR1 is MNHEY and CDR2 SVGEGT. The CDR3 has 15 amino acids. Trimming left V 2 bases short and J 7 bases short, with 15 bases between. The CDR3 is CASSYQRPKGNEQFF. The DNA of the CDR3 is TGTGCCAGCAGTTACCAACGACCAAAGGGGAATGAGCAGTTCTTC.